This T cell receptor beta chain appears in the sequencing data of a study of T cell repertoires in cytomegalovirus infection. Study in general: In the study, CMV epitopes included recently identified HLA-C-restricted and well-studied HLA-B-restricted ones. It was the public TCR beta signatures that indicated both CMV infection and matching HLA type.

This clonotype was observed a single time. The antigen remains undetermined. CDR3 length equals 15 residues. The V gene's germline CDR1 is SEHNR and CDR2 FQNEAQ (reference sequence). The V gene end was trimmed by 5 bases and the J gene end by 9 bases; junction bases not matched to a gene: 10. Using its own MiXCR run on the reads, TCRdb lists one record per CDR3 protein. The repertoire includes 400,000 to 600,000 distinct CDR3 sequences, more than 40% of them detected once, and around 44% sits in the top ten. General study results and limits: Summed frequency of shared TCR beta families picked out CMV carriers who also had the relevant HLA.

The source material was cultured PBMCs, sampled from culture after CMV antigen stimulation. This chain connects TRBV7-9 to TRBJ2-1; 10 bases are a match to TRBD2. The sequence was collected from a human donor in good health (CMV status not recorded). Some clones in this sample may be carry-over from other donors' samples. CDR3: CASSTQREGLREQFF. CDR3 nucleotides: TGTGCCAGCAGCACCCAGCGGGAGGGCCTACGTGAGCAGTTCTTC.